The TCR beta chain under discussion was sequenced for a study of blood T cell repertoires in COVID-19. As for the study in general: PBMCs, B-cell-depleted T cells, or T cells were the source of the cDNA or gDNA that made up the material.

Germline V gives CDR1 SGHDT, CDR2 YYEEEE. CDR3 length: 16 residues. The V gene end was trimmed by 0 bases and the J gene end by 3 bases; junction bases not matched to a gene: 5. Per the study methods: Cell counts per sample came from amplifying reference gene primers. Clones were read by immunoSEQ multiplex PCR, and TCRdb kept only the in-frame ones, dropping some. V and J calls and clone size are copied from that table; D and trimming were computed from the DNA. Seen here are roughly 200,000 clones, about 90% observed once, and the top ten hold about 0.59%. Material for sequencing was peripheral blood. The sequence came from a man in his fifties with acute or convalescent COVID-19. This rearrangement joins TRBV5-6 to TRBJ1-3; 8 nucleotides align to TRBD1. For the CDR3, the DNA is TGTGCCAGCAGCTTGGCCGGTACAGGGGGTGGAAACACCATATATTTT. It yields the protein CASSLAGTGGGNTIYF.